The 18 T cell receptor beta chains below all came from one sample that was sequenced in a study of blood T cell repertoires in COVID-19. Assay: immunoSEQ multiplex PCR; the TCRdb copy retains only in-frame clones and omits some. This table has roughly 290,000 clones, around nine tenths appearing once. Sequencing used PBMCs or T cells enriched from blood (not recorded which). All receptors derive from a woman aged 40 to 50 who had recovered from COVID-19.

The chain links TRBV18 to TRBJ2-7; D unresolved. CDR1 is KGHSH, CDR2 LQKENI, per germline. The CDR3 is 14 amino acids. Between the trimmed V and J ends, which lost 3 bases and 3 bases, there was a span of 12 bases. The CDR3 DNA reads as TGTGCCAGCTCACCTCCGGCCTACAGCTACGAGCAGTACTTC. It encodes CASSPPAYSYEQYF.

This clone was seen only once. This chain links TRBV5-1 with TRBJ2-7; possibly TRBD2 for D (6 bases). The CDR3 sequence is 15 residues long. Trimming removed 6 bases from V and 4 bases from J, with 20 bases in between. Germline V CDR1 and CDR2: SGHRS, YFSETQ. The CDR3 loop reads CASTTGGAPVYEQYF. As DNA, the CDR3 is TGCGCCAGCACCACCGGCGGGGCCCCAGTGTACGAGCAGTACTTC.

The chain employs TRBV5-6 and TRBJ2-6; D perhaps matches TRBD1 (6 bases). V was pared by 2 bases and J by 0 bases, with 9 bases between. Germline assignment: CDR1 SGHDT and CDR2 YYEEEE. The length of the CDR3 is 16 residues. CDR3 region: CASSLQGFSGANVLTF. CDR3 sequence (DNA): TGTGCCAGCAGCTTACAGGGATTCTCTGGGGCCAACGTCCTGACTTTC. The complete variable domain, with remaining parts taken from reference TRBV5-6 and TRBJ2-6, reads DAGVTQSPTHLIKTRGQQVTLRCSPKSGHDTVSWYQQALGQGPQFIFQYYEEEERQRGNFPDRFSGHQFPNYSSELNVNALLLGDSALYLCASSLQGFSGANVLTFGAGSRLTVL.

The chain has TRBV28 and TRBJ1-2; a weak D match, TRBD1 (5 bases). V shed 4 bases and J shed 4 bases, with 10 bases lying between them. Germline V gene data show CDR1 as MDHEN and CDR2 as SYDVKM. The CDR3 extends over 13 amino acids. The CDR3 nucleotides read TGTGCCAGCAGTTCCGCGGGACCCTATGGCTACACCTTC. Translation gives CASSSAGPYGYTF.

This clone came up many times. The chain links TRBV7-3 to TRBJ2-3, with D possibly being TRBD1 (6 bases). V was pared by 1 base and J by 3 bases, with 11 bases between. CDR1 and CDR2 (germline): SGHTA, FQGTGA. The CDR3 is made up of 15 amino acids. The CDR3 DNA follows: TGTGCCAGCAGCTTAAGTCAGGGGAGAACAGATACGCAGTATTTT. Encoded protein: CASSLSQGRTDTQYF.

The rearrangement links TRBV4-1 to TRBJ1-1; TRBD1 might be the D (6 bases). Between the trimmed V and J ends, which lost 4 bases and 6 bases, there was a span of 18 bases. This CDR3 is built from 15 residues. The germline CDR1 and CDR2 sequences are MGHRA and YSYEKL. The DNA for the CDR3 is TGCGCCAGCAGCCCGCGGCAACAGGGTAAGGCTGAAGCTTTCTTT. Its protein product is CASSPRQQGKAEAFF.

The V and J genes are TRBV7-2 and TRBJ1-2; TRBD1 matches at 7 bases. Germline V gene sequence: CDR1 SGHTA, CDR2 FQGNSA. CDR3 length: 18 residues. The V and J ends lost 0 bases and 0 bases, in that order; junction bases with no gene match: 10. The CDR3 bases are TGTGCCAGCAGCTTAGCACCTCCCCGGGACAGCACTAACTATGGCTACACCTTC. It translates to CASSLAPPRDSTNYGYTF.

The chain carries TRBV7-2 and TRBJ2-2; perhaps TRBD2 as D (6 bases). This CDR3 region has 15 residues. Trimming cost V 6 bases and J 7 bases, with 18 bases left between them. Germline CDR1 is SGHTA and CDR2 is FQGNSA. This CDR3 is CASRRTRAGSGELFF. As DNA, the CDR3 is TGTGCCAGCAGACGCACCCGGGCGGGGAGCGGGGAGCTGTTTTTT.

CDR3 sequence (DNA): TGTGCCAGCAGTCGGAAGGGGACAGCGGTTGGCTACACCTTC. It is translated as CASSRKGTAVGYTF. This chain joins TRBV27 and TRBJ1-2; 7 nucleotides align to TRBD1. The CDR3 length is 14 residues. The V segment lost 5 bases and the J segment 7 bases; nucleotides outside the gene matches: 10. CDR1 and CDR2 from the germline V gene are MNHEY and SMNVEV (reference sequence).

This clone was counted once. The CDR3 bases are TGCGCCAGCAGCCAAGATAGCGGGCCTCCCAGCTATGGCTACACCTTC. It codes for CASSQDSGPPSYGYTF. V gene TRBV4-3 combines with J gene TRBJ1-2; D is undetermined. The ends were cut back, 0 bases at V and 4 bases at J, with 15 bases in the middle. CDR3 length equals 16 residues. Germline V gene lookup returns CDR1 LGHNA and CDR2 YSLEER.

This chain joins TRBV5-4 and TRBJ1-2; a weak D match, TRBD1 (5 bases). Trimming took 5 bases from V and 7 from J, leaving 9 bases between them. The CDR3 consists of 11 residues. From germline, CDR1 is SGHNT and CDR2 YYREEE (reference sequence). The CDR3 protein is CASSPGFGYTF. The CDR3 bases are TGTGCCAGCAGTCCAGGGTTTGGCTACACCTTC.

The CDR3 here is CASRQEAGGIYEQYF. CDR3 bases: TGCGCCAGCAGACAAGAGGCGGGCGGAATCTACGAGCAGTACTTC. The chain joins TRBV5-1 to TRBJ2-7; weak D call: TRBD2 (5 bases). Germline V gene lookup returns CDR1 SGHRS and CDR2 YFSETQ. V shed 5 bases and J shed 3 bases, with 18 bases lying between them. This CDR3 is built from 15 residues. Filled out from reference TRBV5-1 and TRBJ2-7, the complete variable domain reads KAGVTQTPRYLIKTRGQQVTLSCSPISGHRSVSWYQQTPGQGLQFLFEYFSETQRNKGNFPGRFSGRQFSNSRSEMNVSTLELGDSALYLCASRQEAGGIYEQYFGPGTRLTVT.

The rearrangement uses TRBV3-1 (or the pseudogene TRBV3-2) and TRBJ2-1; 8 bases map to TRBD2. This CDR3 is 15 amino acids long. CDR1 LGHDT and CDR2 YNNKEL come from the germline V gene (reference sequence). Trimming cost V 4 bases and J 8 bases; bases outside gene matches: 10. CDR3 sequence (DNA): TGTGCCAGCAGCCTGAGCGGGAGTAGGTCAGATGAGCAGTTCTTC. Protein sequence: CASSLSGSRSDEQFF.

V is TRBV10-3 and J is TRBJ2-3, with 10 positions matching TRBD2. V lost 3 bases, J lost 3 bases, and 3 bases stayed unmatched. Germline V lookup: CDR1 ENHRY, CDR2 SYGVKD. The CDR3 extends over 15 amino acids. The CDR3 region has the DNA TGTGCCATCAGTGATGTTAGCGGGAGGACAGATACGCAGTATTTT. Translating it yields CAISDVSGRTDTQYF.

V is TRBV12-3 or TRBV12-4 and J is TRBJ2-5; D is perhaps TRBD1 (5 bases). This CDR3 spans 13 amino acids. With 5 bases removed from V and 4 bases from J, the gap between germline ends came to 11 bases. CDR3 protein: CASSQDSLETQYF. The CDR3 nucleotides read TGTGCCAGCAGTCAAGACAGTCTAGAGACCCAGTACTTC.

This sequence joins TRBV6-4 and TRBJ2-1, with 7 bases matching TRBD2. CDR1 and CDR2 (germline): MRHNA, SNTAGT. After removal of 2 bases from V and 2 bases from J, the junction contained 15 bases not matched to a gene. CDR3 length: 19 amino acids. This CDR3 is CASSDPHPSKGRAYNEQFF. Here the CDR3 DNA reads TGTGCCAGCAGTGACCCCCACCCCTCTAAGGGGAGGGCCTACAATGAGCAGTTCTTC.

The chain has TRBV6-2 or TRBV6-3 and TRBJ1-1, with 10 bases aligning to TRBD1. The CDR3 is 16 residues long. Trimming at V came to 6 bases and at J to 3 bases, leaving 10 bases not matched to a gene. Germline lookup yields CDR1 MNHEY and CDR2 SVGEGT. The DNA of the CDR3 is TGTGCCAGCAGCCCAGGGACAGGGGACGGGTACACTGAAGCTTTCTTT. Translated: CASSPGTGDGYTEAFF.

The gene calls are TRBV7-8 and TRBJ2-7; TRBD1 matches 7 bases. CDR1 SGHVS and CDR2 FQNEAQ come from the germline V gene. The CDR3 extends over 11 amino acids. V dropped 5 bases and J dropped 12; count of bases not matched to a gene: 7. The CDR3 here is CASSPTGQLYF. The CDR3 DNA reads TGTGCCAGCAGCCCCACGGGACAGTTGTACTTC.